The next 10 T cell receptor beta chains were all read from a single sample in a study of shared clonotypes between healthy human individuals. TCRdb's copy holds only in-frame clones and misses some; the assay was immunoSEQ multiplex PCR. The table records over a million clones, about 96% of them present only once. Sequences were obtained from naive CD4+ T cells sorted from blood. Subset described: CD45RA+ positively selected. Every receptor here comes from a man under 40 in good health.

The rearrangement uses TRBV18 and TRBJ2-7, with 9 nucleotides matching TRBD2. The CDR3 length is 18 residues. Germline CDR1 reads KGHSH; CDR2 reads LQKENI. V gave up 3 bases and J gave up 1 base; unmatched junction bases: 13. The DNA for the CDR3 is TGTGCCAGCTCACCCATTGCGGGACTAGCAACGGGTTCCTACGAGCAGTACTTC. As protein: CASSPIAGLATGSYEQYF.

This rearrangement joins TRBV9 to TRBJ2-1; D gene unclear. V lost 4 bases and J lost 7, with 21 bases in between. Germline CDR1 reads SGDLS; CDR2 reads YYNGEE. The CDR3 has 16 amino acids. For the CDR3, the DNA is TGTGCCAGCAGCCCCCGGTGGTCGATCCTACAGAATGAGCAGTTCTTC. As protein: CASSPRWSILQNEQFF.

A single count supports this clone. The chain carries TRBV5-6 and TRBJ1-5; D unclear. The CDR3 runs to 17 residues. Germline V gene sequence: CDR1 SGHDT, CDR2 YYEEEE. V was cut by 0 bases and J by 1 base, with 14 bases left in between. CDR3 loop: CASSLAALGVSNQPQHF. The CDR3 region has the DNA TGTGCCAGCAGCTTGGCCGCTTTAGGCGTAAGCAATCAGCCCCAGCATTTT. The variable domain in full, with the rest retrieved from reference TRBV5-6 and TRBJ1-5, is DAGVTQSPTHLIKTRGQQVTLRCSPKSGHDTVSWYQQALGQGPQFIFQYYEEEERQRGNFPDRFSGHQFPNYSSELNVNALLLGDSALYLCASSLAALGVSNQPQHFGDGTRLSIL.

This chain joins TRBV9 and TRBJ2-1; 13 bases line up with TRBD2. Germline V gives CDR1 SGDLS, CDR2 YYNGEE. The CDR3 totals 17 residues. V lost 4 bases, J lost 5 bases, and 9 bases stayed unmatched. CDR3 in amino acids: CASSFGTSGEYNNEQFF. For the CDR3, the DNA is TGTGCCAGCAGCTTCGGGACTAGCGGGGAATATAACAATGAGCAGTTCTTC.

The chain carries TRBV7-9 and TRBJ2-4; D gene ambiguous. V shed 1 base and J shed 9 bases, with 7 bases lying between them. The CDR3 has 12 residues. The germline V gene encodes CDR1 SEHNR and CDR2 FQNEAQ (reference sequence). The CDR3 is CASSLEVGIQYF. In DNA form, the CDR3 reads TGTGCCAGCAGCTTAGAGGTCGGCATTCAGTACTTC.

The V gene is TRBV30, the J gene TRBJ1-1; D is perhaps TRBD1 (6 bases). The length of the CDR3 is 14 residues. The germline V and J ends were trimmed by 3 bases and 1 base, with 12 bases remaining between them. Germline V lookup: CDR1 GTSNPN, CDR2 SVGIG (reference sequence). The CDR3 coding sequence is TGTGCCTGGAGCGTACTGGACAGGAACACTGAAGCTTTCTTT. It codes for CAWSVLDRNTEAFF.

The chain employs TRBV7-9 and TRBJ1-5; 9 bases are shared with TRBD1. CDR3 length: 13 amino acids. V gave up 5 bases and J gave up 7 bases; unmatched junction bases: 3. Germline loops: CDR1 SEHNR, CDR2 FQNEAQ (reference sequence). The chain's CDR3 is CASSKTGGQPQHF. The DNA of the CDR3 is TGTGCCAGCAGCAAGACAGGGGGACAGCCCCAGCATTTT.

As concerns this clone: Other DNA sequences in this sample translate to the same CDR3. The chain recombines TRBV7-2 with TRBJ2-5, with D unresolved. CDR1 SGHTA and CDR2 FQGNSA come from the germline V gene. CDR3 length equals 12 residues. The germline V and J ends were trimmed by 1 base and 4 bases, with 4 bases remaining between them. CDR3 sequence reads: CASSLVGETQYF. The CDR3 nucleotides are TGTGCCAGCAGCTTAGTTGGAGAGACCCAGTACTTC.

To note about this clone: This CDR3 is also generated by other DNA sequences in the sample. This chain connects TRBV9 to TRBJ2-1; possibly TRBD2 for D (6 bases). The V gene lost 3 bases and the J gene lost 1 base, with 8 bases spanning the gap. This CDR3 has 14 residues. Germline CDR1 SGDLS, CDR2 YYNGEE. This chain's CDR3 is CASSESGSYNEQFF. The DNA for the CDR3 is TGTGCCAGCAGCGAAAGCGGGTCCTACAATGAGCAGTTCTTC. The full variable domain, its missing parts supplied by reference TRBV9 and TRBJ2-1, is DSGVTQTPKHLITATGQRVTLRCSPRSGDLSVYWYQQSLDQGLQFLIQYYNGEERAKGNILERFSAQQFPDLHSELNLSSLELGDSALYFCASSESGSYNEQFFGPGTRLTVL.

This clone was seen a few times. The chain couples TRBV29-1 to TRBJ2-1, with 8 bases identical to TRBD1. The CDR3 extends over 12 amino acids. Unmatched junction bases numbered 5, after V lost 6 bases and J lost 7 bases. The germline CDR1 and CDR2 sequences are SQVTM and ANQGSEA. CDR3 in DNA: TGCAGCGTGCGGACAGGGAGGAATGAGCAGTTCTTC. Translated: CSVRTGRNEQFF.